The 23 T cell receptor beta chains below come from one sample, sequenced in a study of shared clonotypes between healthy human individuals. Some clones are missing from TCRdb's copy, which holds only in-frame ones; the method was immunoSEQ multiplex PCR. This repertoire shows more than 2 million clones, roughly 95% found once; its top ten account for around 0.13%. Specimen: naive CD4+ T cells sorted from blood. The sample's subset: CD45RA+ positively selected. These receptors all come from a man aged 18 to 30 in good health.

V usage is TRBV4-1 and J usage is TRBJ2-3; 9 positions match TRBD1. Unmatched junction bases numbered 12, after V lost 6 bases and J lost 2 bases. Germline V gene sequence: CDR1 MGHRA, CDR2 YSYEKL. The CDR3 is 17 residues long. In nucleotides, the CDR3 is TGCGCCAGCAGACAAAGGGGGGGGGACAGGGCCACAGATACGCAGTATTTT. It encodes CASRQRGGDRATDTQYF.

The chain uses TRBV25-1 and TRBJ2-7, with 10 bases matching TRBD2. This CDR3 has 15 residues. Unmatched junction bases numbered 9, after V lost 10 bases and J lost 0 bases. Germline CDR1 reads MGHDK; CDR2 reads SYGVNS. CDR3 nucleotides: TGTGCCACCGAGACCGGGACTAGCGTCTCCTACGAGCAGTACTTC. It is translated as CATETGTSVSYEQYF.

This chain connects TRBV30 to TRBJ2-5; D remains unclear. The CDR3 sequence is 11 residues long. CDR1 GTSNPN and CDR2 SVGIG come from the germline V gene (reference sequence). V gave up 4 bases and J gave up 4 bases, with 7 bases separating them. The CDR3 nucleotides are TGTGCCTGGACAACCCGAGAGACCCAGTACTTC. Protein product: CAWTTRETQYF.

The rearrangement joins TRBV23-1 to TRBJ1-1, with D perhaps TRBD1 (5 bases). TRBV23-1 is identified as an open reading frame with a role that is uncertain. V dropped 7 bases and J dropped 3 bases, with 12 bases sitting between them. The CDR3 spans 13 residues. This CDR3 reads CASIQGRDTEAFF. The DNA of the CDR3 is TGCGCCAGCATTCAGGGCAGGGACACTGAAGCTTTCTTT.

This clone was seen once. This rearrangement joins TRBV28 to TRBJ1-2, with D possibly being TRBD1 (6 bases). V lost 2 bases to trimming and J lost 4 bases, with 11 bases between them. The germline V gene encodes CDR1 MDHEN and CDR2 SYDVKM. The CDR3 covers 14 residues. CDR3 in amino acids: CASSLRTDFYGYTF. CDR3 coding DNA: TGTGCCAGCAGTTTAAGGACAGACTTCTATGGCTACACCTTC.

The chain has TRBV6-6 and TRBJ2-1; maybe TRBD2 (5 bases). The CDR3 has 16 residues. V lost 6 bases to trimming and J lost 4 bases, with 19 bases between them. Germline V lookup: CDR1 MNHNY, CDR2 SVGAGI (reference sequence). CDR3 sequence (DNA): TGTGCCAGCAGCCCCTTTAGAGCGGAACTTTACAATGAGCAGTTCTTC. Protein product: CASSPFRAELYNEQFF.

This clone was recorded once. J is TRBJ2-3 and V is TRBV7-6, with 7 bases fitting TRBD2. From germline, CDR1 is SGHVS and CDR2 FNYEAQ. The CDR3 has 16 amino acids. Trimming cost V 4 bases and J 2 bases; bases outside gene matches: 9. The CDR3 DNA reads TGTGCCAGCAGCTCCGAGACTAGCCCTCTCACAGATACGCAGTATTTT. This codes for CASSSETSPLTDTQYF.

This chain connects TRBV15 to TRBJ1-3, with TRBD1 matching 9 bases. The V and J ends lost 0 bases and 0 bases, in that order; junction bases with no gene match: 6. The germline V gene has CDR1 LNHNV and CDR2 YYDKDF (reference sequence). The CDR3 consists of 18 residues. In DNA, the CDR3 is TGTGCCACCAGCAGAGATGTGGGGACAGGGAGCTCTGGAAACACCATATATTTT. This gives the protein CATSRDVGTGSSGNTIYF. Full variable domain (missing parts from reference TRBV15 and TRBJ1-3): DAMVIQNPRYQVTQFGKPVTLSCSQTLNHNVMYWYQQKSSQAPKLLFHYYDKDFNNEADTPDNFQSRRPNTSFCFLDIRSPGLGDTAMYLCATSRDVGTGSSGNTIYFGEGSWLTVV.

The rearrangement joins TRBV28 to TRBJ2-2; 7 bases fit TRBD2. The CDR3 has 16 amino acids. V trimming: 6 bases; J trimming: 5 bases; junction bases outside the gene matches: 12. Germline CDR1 MDHEN, CDR2 SYDVKM. CDR3 in amino acids: CASRPAGDLGTGELFF. The CDR3 DNA sequence: TGTGCCAGCAGGCCGGCGGGGGACCTGGGGACCGGGGAGCTGTTTTTT. The entire variable domain, with the rest obtained from reference TRBV28 and TRBJ2-2, is as follows: DVKVTQSSRYLVKRTGEKVFLECVQDMDHENMFWYRQDPGLGLRLIYFSYDVKMKEKGDIPEGYSVSREKKERFSLILESASTNQTSMYLCASRPAGDLGTGELFFGEGSRLTVL.

The chain is built from TRBV5-1 and TRBJ2-7; 11 bases align to TRBD2. The CDR3 is 16 residues long. CDR1 SGHRS and CDR2 YFSETQ come from the germline V gene. V shed 5 bases and J 2 bases; nucleotides not matched to a gene: 9. CDR3 DNA sequence: TGCGCCAGCAGTCATGGTGTAGCGGGAGGGCCCTACGAGCAGTACTTC. Its protein product is CASSHGVAGGPYEQYF.

The chain has TRBV29-1 and TRBJ2-3, with 10 bases matching TRBD2. The CDR3 is 13 residues long. Germline values: CDR1 SQVTM, CDR2 ANQGSEA. V shed 7 bases and J 5 bases; nucleotides not matched to a gene: 6. The CDR3 protein is CSALRLAGDTQYF. The CDR3 coding sequence is TGCAGCGCTCTTCGACTAGCGGGAGATACGCAGTATTTT.

The chain joins TRBV10-1 to TRBJ2-5; D is ambiguous. The CDR3 runs to 11 residues. The germline V gene encodes CDR1 WNHNN and CDR2 SYGVQD (reference sequence). V lost 11 bases and J 5 bases, leaving 12 bases between the germline ends. The CDR3 DNA reads as TGCGCCGGCTACTTTTCGGAGACCCAGTACTTC. This encodes CAGYFSETQYF.

The CDR3, as DNA: TGTGCCAGCAGTGGCGAGACAGGGTCGACCGGGGAGCTGTTTTTT. This translates into CASSGETGSTGELFF. The J gene is TRBJ2-2, the V gene TRBV2; 7 bases agree with TRBD1. V dropped 4 bases and J dropped 5; count of bases not matched to a gene: 7. Per germline, CDR1 SNHLY and CDR2 FYNNEI. There are 15 residues in the CDR3.

The rearrangement uses TRBV9 and TRBJ2-3; TRBD2 matches at 9 bases. This CDR3 has 16 amino acids. Germline lookup yields CDR1 SGDLS and CDR2 YYNGEE. J was trimmed by 2 bases and V by 0 bases; bases with no gene match: 4. CDR3 in DNA: TGTGCCAGCAGCGTAGATGGCGGGAGGGCCACAGATACGCAGTATTTT. Amino acids: CASSVDGGRATDTQYF. The complete variable domain, with remaining parts taken from reference TRBV9 and TRBJ2-3, reads DSGVTQTPKHLITATGQRVTLRCSPRSGDLSVYWYQQSLDQGLQFLIQYYNGEERAKGNILERFSAQQFPDLHSELNLSSLELGDSALYFCASSVDGGRATDTQYFGPGTRLTVL.

J is TRBJ2-1 and V is TRBV12-5; TRBD2 matches 7 bases. Germline V gene lookup returns CDR1 LGHNT and CDR2 FRNRAP. V lost 3 bases to trimming and J lost 10 bases; unmatched junction nucleotides: 9. This CDR3 is built from 14 residues. The CDR3 DNA follows: TGTGCTAGTGGTTTTGGGGAGGGACTAAACGAGCAGTTCTTC. Protein product: CASGFGEGLNEQFF.

V and J are TRBV7-2 and TRBJ2-5; 9 bases align to TRBD2. With 5 bases clipped from V and 1 base from J, the junction kept 11 bases outside the gene matches. There are 17 residues in the CDR3. Germline CDR1 SGHTA, CDR2 FQGNSA. The CDR3: CASSPGASGIAQETQYF. The CDR3 bases are TGTGCCAGCAGCCCGGGGGCTAGCGGGATAGCCCAAGAGACCCAGTACTTC.

The rearrangement links TRBV5-6 to TRBJ2-1; D not resolved. Germline V gene lookup returns CDR1 SGHDT and CDR2 YYEEEE. CDR3 length: 11 amino acids. V was pared by 1 base and J by 9 bases, with 5 bases between. CDR3 protein: CASSLRSEQFF. DNA of the CDR3: TGTGCCAGCAGCTTGAGGAGTGAGCAGTTCTTC. The full variable domain, with the rest looked up from reference TRBV5-6 and TRBJ2-1, is DAGVTQSPTHLIKTRGQQVTLRCSPKSGHDTVSWYQQALGQGPQFIFQYYEEEERQRGNFPDRFSGHQFPNYSSELNVNALLLGDSALYLCASSLRSEQFFGPGTRLTVL.

V is TRBV6-5 and J is TRBJ1-4; 8 bases align to TRBD1. The germline V gene encodes CDR1 MNHEY and CDR2 SVGAGI. V was pared by 6 bases and J by 5 bases, with 8 bases of the junction left unmatched. There are 15 residues in the CDR3. Here the CDR3 DNA reads TGTGCCAGCAGGGCAGGGGGCGGGGTGAATGAAAAACTGTTTTTT. Amino acids: CASRAGGGVNEKLFF.

The rearrangement links TRBV4-1 to TRBJ2-5; maybe TRBD1 (6 bases). V shed 1 base and J shed 3 bases, with 9 bases lying between them. From germline, CDR1 is MGHRA and CDR2 YSYEKL. This CDR3 has 14 residues. CDR3 nucleotide sequence: TGCGCCAGCAGCCAAGCCACAGGGAAAGAGACCCAGTACTTC. It is translated as CASSQATGKETQYF.

The chain couples TRBV9 to TRBJ1-1, with 8 bases matching TRBD1. Germline V CDR1 and CDR2: SGDLS, YYNGEE. This CDR3 has 14 residues. V dropped 3 bases and J dropped 5; count of bases not matched to a gene: 6. CDR3: CASSAWDRRTEAFF. The CDR3 coding sequence is TGTGCCAGCAGCGCCTGGGACAGGAGGACTGAAGCTTTCTTT.

The rearrangement links TRBV11-2 to TRBJ1-2; D unclear. The germline V and J ends were trimmed by 3 bases and 6 bases, with 5 bases remaining between them. CDR1 is SGHAT, CDR2 FQNNGV, per germline. CDR3 length: 11 amino acids. CDR3 coding DNA: TGTGCCAGCAGCTTTCGGAATGGCTACACCTTC. Its translation is CASSFRNGYTF.

The chain has TRBV10-3 and TRBJ2-7, with a weak D call TRBD2 (7 bases). Trimming removed 5 bases at V and 1 base at J, with 15 bases between. The V gene's germline CDR1 is ENHRY and CDR2 SYGVKD. This CDR3 spans 15 amino acids. CDR3 DNA sequence: TGTGCCATCAGTCCGGGGGGCCTTCCTTCCTACGAGCAGTACTTC. Amino acids: CAISPGGLPSYEQYF.

This sequence joins TRBV7-9 and TRBJ2-7; D perhaps matches TRBD2 (6 bases). Trimming left V 2 bases short and J 5 bases short, with 19 bases between. In germline, CDR1 is SEHNR, CDR2 FQNEAQ (reference sequence). The CDR3 covers 16 residues. CDR3 loop: CASSLLSTGGEDEQYF. The CDR3 DNA reads as TGTGCCAGCAGCTTACTGTCCACGGGCGGGGAAGACGAGCAGTACTTC.